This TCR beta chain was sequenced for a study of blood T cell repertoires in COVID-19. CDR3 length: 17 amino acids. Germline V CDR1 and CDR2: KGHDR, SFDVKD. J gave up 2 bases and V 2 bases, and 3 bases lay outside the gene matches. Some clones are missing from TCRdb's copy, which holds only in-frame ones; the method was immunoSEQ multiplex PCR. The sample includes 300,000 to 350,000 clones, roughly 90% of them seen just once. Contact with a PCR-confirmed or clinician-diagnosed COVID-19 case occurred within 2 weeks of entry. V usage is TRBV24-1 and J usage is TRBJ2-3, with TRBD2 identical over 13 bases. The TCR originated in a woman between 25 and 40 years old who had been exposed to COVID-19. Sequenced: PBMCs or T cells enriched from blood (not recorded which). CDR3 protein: CATSDSGLAGDTDTQYF. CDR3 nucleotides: TGTGCCACCAGTGATTCAGGACTAGCGGGAGACACAGATACGCAGTATTTT.